A selection of T cell receptor beta chains follows, all from one sample in a study of human T cells and chemical hapten exposure. TCRdb fed the RACE reads into MiXCR, producing one record per CDR3 protein. The sample yields a few hundred thousand distinct CDR3 sequences, roughly 4.8% seen once. Sequenced here: whole blood, sampled in connection with sensitization to the hapten diphenylcyclopropenone (DPC). The receptor set was obtained from a woman in her forties or fifties with alopecia areata. Some clones in this sample may be carry-over from other donors' samples. The CDR3 runs from the conserved cysteine through the conserved F or W. A D gene is named only where the DNA matches it firmly. Clone size is shown for a subset of rows, as once, few, many or a class of expanded clone.

d_gene	v_gene	j_gene	abundance	CDR3aa	CDR3nt
TRBD1	TRBV12-3/TRBV12-4	TRBJ2-1	many	CASSFGTVSYNEQFF	TGTGCCAGCAGTTTTGGGACAGTCTCCTACAATGAGCAGTTCTTC
NA	TRBV11-2	TRBJ1-1	NA	CASSLERGYAEAFF	TGTGCCAGCAGCTTAGAAAGGGGGTACGCTGAAGCTTTCTTT
NA	TRBV5-1	TRBJ2-4	NA	CASSPGRNLGSIQYF	TGCGCCAGCAGCCCTGGCCGAAATCTAGGGAGCATTCAGTACTTC
TRBD2	TRBV6-5	TRBJ2-2	few	CASSGLAGVNGELFF	TGTGCCAGCAGTGGACTAGCGGGAGTAAACGGGGAGCTGTTTTTT
NA	TRBV10-3	TRBJ1-1	few	CAISGTAQNTEAFF	TGTGCCATCAGCGGGACGGCTCAGAACACTGAAGCTTTCTTT
NA	TRBV9	TRBJ1-1	NA	CASSPPGAIGNTEAFF	TGTGCCAGCAGCCCCCCAGGCGCCATTGGGAACACTGAAGCTTTCTTT
NA	TRBV5-1	TRBJ2-2	few	CASSYPGLNTGELFF	TGCGCCAGCAGCTATCCGGGTCTTAACACCGGGGAGCTGTTTTTT
NA	TRBV27	TRBJ2-1	NA	CASSPGTPTYNEQFF	TGTGCCAGCAGTCCGGGGACTCCTACCTACAATGAGCAGTTCTTC
NA	TRBV6-1	TRBJ1-1	many	CASSVQGNTEAFF	TGTGCCAGCAGTGTACAGGGGAACACTGAAGCTTTCTTT
TRBD1	TRBV12-3/TRBV12-4	TRBJ1-3	many	CASSLDRGRNTIYF	TGTGCCAGCAGTCTTGACAGGGGAAGGAACACCATATATTTT